This entry is about one T cell receptor beta chain. What it recognizes is unknown. V gave up 5 bases and J gave up 0 bases; unmatched junction bases: 12. The germline V gene has CDR1 SGHRS and CDR2 YFSETQ. CDR3 length equals 19 residues. The sample originates from a study of lymphopenia after photon versus proton radiotherapy. Study-level findings and limits: In patients who died, overall survival fell as post-nadir TCR diversity dropped more. After lymphocyte nadir, photon-treated repertoires showed oligoclonal expansion, especially CD8+ Temra. Authors raise, but do not show, better survival with proton therapy. Photon-treated patients lost naive T cells and TCR diversity; proton-treated stayed stable.

Here immunoSEQ multiplex PCR was the method, and the copy in TCRdb shows in-frame clones only, minus some. The sample lists tens of thousands of clones, roughly nine tenths occurring once. The V call is TRBV5-1, the J call TRBJ1-4, with 11 bases fitting TRBD1. The material was peripheral blood, obtained from a patient treated with proton-based radiotherapy. This clonotype was obtained from a woman aged 70-85 years with pancreatic cancer. Some clones in this sample may be carry-over from other donors' samples. CDR3 DNA sequence: TGCGCCAGCAGACACGTCCCGGGACAGGGGGGTTCAACTAATGAAAAACTGTTTTTT. Protein: CASRHVPGQGGSTNEKLFF.